These 10 T cell receptor beta chains were all obtained from the same sample, sequenced in a study of control samples from healthy donors and cancer patients. Clones were sequenced by immunoSEQ multiplex PCR, and TCRdb holds only the in-frame ones, with some missing. Among more than 45,000 clones listed, about 93% were seen once. Sequenced input: PBMCs. The origin of the receptors is a woman between 50 and 59 years old with head and neck cancer.

The chain carries TRBV27 and TRBJ1-1; D gene ambiguous. Germline CDR1 reads MNHEY; CDR2 reads SMNVEV (reference sequence). V dropped 0 bases and J dropped 6 bases, with 8 bases sitting between them. CDR3 size: 13 residues. CDR3 sequence reads: CASSLSGSSEAFF. CDR3 in DNA: TGTGCCAGCAGTTTATCAGGCAGTTCTGAAGCTTTCTTT.

The J gene is TRBJ2-5, the V gene TRBV11-2; TRBD2 matches 12 bases. Germline lookup yields CDR1 SGHAT and CDR2 FQNNGV. The CDR3 loop spans 15 amino acids. V was clipped by 4 bases and J by 5 bases; unmatched bases: 5. The DNA for the CDR3 is TGTGCCAGCAGCTACCCTAGCGGGGGGGTCGAGACCCAGTACTTC. This encodes CASSYPSGGVETQYF.

The rearrangement joins TRBV20-1 to TRBJ1-2; D is ambiguous. V dropped 3 bases and J dropped 1 base, with 12 bases sitting between them. There are 14 residues in the CDR3. Germline V gives CDR1 DFQATT, CDR2 SNEGSKA (reference sequence). The CDR3 protein is CSASRAGNNYGYTF. The CDR3 DNA sequence: TGCAGTGCTAGTCGGGCAGGCAATAACTATGGCTACACCTTC.

This clone was observed once. CDR3 protein: CASSLGDTTDTQYF. The CDR3 DNA reads as TGTGCCAGCAGCTTAGGGGACACCACAGATACGCAGTATTTT. The chain is built from TRBV7-9 and TRBJ2-3; tentatively, D is TRBD1 (6 bases). The CDR3 is 14 residues long. Per the germline V gene, CDR1 is SEHNR and CDR2 is FQNEAQ (reference sequence). V lost 1 base to trimming and J lost 2 bases, with 7 bases between them.

The chain couples TRBV19 to TRBJ1-2; 8 bases are shared with TRBD1. The CDR3 runs to 15 residues. V shed 1 base, J shed 2 bases, and the junction held 3 bases outside the gene matches. The germline CDR1 and CDR2 sequences are LNHDA and SQIVND (reference sequence). The CDR3 region is CASSIGTGMNYGYTF. CDR3 DNA sequence: TGTGCCAGTAGTATAGGGACAGGGATGAACTATGGCTACACCTTC. Together with reference TRBV19 and TRBJ1-2, the CDR3 gives the full variable domain: DGGITQSPKYLFRKEGQNVTLSCEQNLNHDAMYWYRQDPGQGLRLIYYSQIVNDFQKGDIAEGYSVSREKKESFPLTVTSAQKNPTAFYLCASSIGTGMNYGYTFGSGTRLTVV.

This clone was observed a single time. The CDR3 spells CASTDISGRRNNEQFF. DNA of the CDR3: TGTGCCAGTACTGACATTAGCGGGAGGCGGAACAATGAGCAGTTCTTC. V gene TRBV19 combines with J gene TRBJ2-1, with TRBD2 identical over 10 bases. With 7 bases clipped from V and 5 bases from J, the junction kept 11 bases outside the gene matches. The CDR3 has 16 residues. Germline CDR1 LNHDA, CDR2 SQIVND (reference sequence).

This clone showed up just once. V and J are TRBV27 and TRBJ2-3; 11 nucleotides line up with TRBD1. Germline lookup yields CDR1 MNHEY and CDR2 SMNVEV (reference sequence). This CDR3 spans 14 amino acids. After removal of 6 bases from V and 4 bases from J, the junction contained 3 bases not matched to a gene. The CDR3 DNA follows: TGTGCCAGCAGAAAGGGACAGGGGGCAGATACGCAGTATTTT. It is translated as CASRKGQGADTQYF.

The chain carries TRBV30 and TRBJ1-6; 10 bases fit TRBD1. The CDR3 is made up of 14 amino acids. In germline, CDR1 is GTSNPN, CDR2 SVGIG (reference sequence). After removal of 3 bases from V and 10 bases from J, the junction contained 6 bases not matched to a gene. The CDR3 nucleotides read TGTGCCTGGAGCTGGGACAGGGGAGAATCACCCCTCCACTTT. It codes for CAWSWDRGESPLHF.

This rearrangement joins TRBV5-4 to TRBJ2-7; TRBD1 aligns across 8 bases. This CDR3 region has 16 residues. With V trimmed by 0 bases and J by 6 bases, 11 bases remained unmatched. Germline V CDR1 and CDR2: SGHNT, YYREEE (reference sequence). CDR3 sequence: CASSLDIQGALREQYF. DNA for the CDR3: TGTGCCAGCAGCTTGGATATTCAGGGGGCCCTTCGCGAGCAGTACTTC.

The chain recombines TRBV2 with TRBJ2-7; D may correspond to TRBD1 or TRBD2 (5 bases each). The length of the CDR3 is 14 residues. Trimming left V 7 bases short and J 7 bases short, with 20 bases between. Germline V gives CDR1 SNHLY, CDR2 FYNNEI. The CDR3 spells CASTRLGVPDEQYF. The DNA for the CDR3 is TGTGCCAGCACGAGACTGGGGGTTCCGGATGAGCAGTACTTC.